This TCR beta chain was identified in a study of Graves' ophthalmopathy and Graves' hyperthyroidism. The CDR3 loop spans 15 amino acids. Trimming removed 6 bases from V and 3 bases from J, with 18 bases in between. Germline V gives CDR1 WNHNN, CDR2 SYGVQD (reference sequence). From RNA, the CDR3 regions of TCR beta chains were amplified and sequenced. Scientists carried out first-round RT-PCR using HTBI primers and then a second-round multiplex PCR. MiXCR, run by TCRdb on the multiplex PCR reads, gives a single entry per CDR3 protein. Of roughly 610,000 distinct CDR3 sequences in the sample, over 20% were seen once. Hyperthyroidism showing no ophthalmopathy within 18 months of follow-up was stable.

The source is a woman aged 18-29 years with stable Graves' hyperthyroidism. Some clones in this sample may be carry-over from other donors' samples. Source material: peripheral blood. The chain carries TRBV10-1 and TRBJ2-7, with D perhaps given as TRBD1 or TRBD2 (5 bases each). CDR3 nucleotide sequence: TGCGCCAGCAGCCCCGGCCGGGACGGGGACTACGAGCAGTACTTC. Protein: CASSPGRDGDYEQYF.